The 24 T cell receptor beta chains given below trace back to one sample, sequenced in a study of CD8+ T cells in alopecia areata. Following extraction, RNA underwent reverse transcription to cDNA, which served as the sequencing template. The assay was immunoSEQ multiplex PCR, and TCRdb's table has in-frame clones only and misses some. The top ten hold under 2% of the sample, which has 270,000 or so clones, 58% seen once. Treatment indicated: oral pan-JAK inhibitor, 5-10 mg twice daily. Material: CD4+ T cells sorted from blood, obtained at week 24, from a patient treated with tofacitinib. Source of these receptors: a human donor with alopecia areata.

This chain links TRBV4-2 with TRBJ2-7; 10 nucleotides match TRBD2. Germline V gene lookup returns CDR1 LGHNA and CDR2 YNFKEQ. The CDR3 length is 18 residues. V was pared by 0 bases and J by 0 bases, with 8 bases of the junction left unmatched. The CDR3 DNA follows: TGTGCCAGCAGCCAAGAGGAACGTAGCGGGGGGTACTCCTACGAGCAGTACTTC. Translated: CASSQEERSGGYSYEQYF.

The chain uses TRBV4-1 and TRBJ2-3, with 8 bases aligning to TRBD2. The V and J ends lost 0 bases and 1 base, in that order; junction bases with no gene match: 3. Per the germline V gene, CDR1 is MGHRA and CDR2 is YSYEKL. The CDR3 spans 16 residues. Here the CDR3 DNA reads TGCGCCAGCAGCCAAGATCAGCGGGGGCGCACAGATACGCAGTATTTT. Its translation is CASSQDQRGRTDTQYF.

This chain connects TRBV7-2 to TRBJ2-3; D might be TRBD1 or TRBD2, each matching 7 bases. V was shortened by 5 bases and J by 2 bases, with 20 bases between the two germline ends. Germline lookup yields CDR1 SGHTA and CDR2 FQGNSA. The CDR3 is 17 amino acids. CDR3 nucleotide sequence: TGTGCCAGCAGCCCCAGGACACAGGGGAGGGCCACAGATACGCAGTATTTT. Its protein product is CASSPRTQGRATDTQYF.

This clone was counted a few times. The V gene is TRBV9, the J gene TRBJ2-7, with D possibly matching TRBD1 (5 bases). CDR3 length: 15 amino acids. Germline CDR1 is SGDLS and CDR2 is YYNGEE. The V end lost 6 bases, the J end lost 6 bases, and 22 bases lay between the germline ends. CDR3 nucleotide sequence: TGTGCCAGCACCTCGTCAGCTCAGGGATCCCGCGAGCAGTACTTC. This translates into CASTSSAQGSREQYF.

This clone was recorded a few times. The chain employs TRBV30 and TRBJ1-2; 9 nucleotides agree with TRBD1. J lost 2 bases, V lost 1 base, and 17 bases had no gene match. This CDR3 is 19 amino acids long. Germline V CDR1 and CDR2: GTSNPN, SVGIG (reference sequence). The CDR3 sequence is CAWSEEGLQGAQRNYGYTF. CDR3 bases: TGTGCCTGGAGTGAGGAGGGCTTACAGGGGGCCCAGCGGAACTATGGCTACACCTTC.

This clone was detected only a few times. The chain couples TRBV25-1 to TRBJ1-4; 7 positions agree with TRBD1. Germline V gene sequence: CDR1 MGHDK, CDR2 SYGVNS. This CDR3 contains 16 residues. The V and J ends lost 3 bases and 0 bases, in that order; junction bases with no gene match: 4. The CDR3 loop reads CASSETGLATNEKLFF. The CDR3, as DNA: TGTGCCAGCAGTGAGACAGGGTTAGCAACTAATGAAAAACTGTTTTTT.

V is TRBV6-5 and J is TRBJ1-2, with a weak D call TRBD1 (6 bases). The CDR3 consists of 15 residues. CDR1 MNHEY and CDR2 SVGAGI come from the germline V gene. V was cut by 1 base and J by 4 bases, with 13 bases left in between. The CDR3 nucleotides are TGTGCCAGCAGTTACTACAACAGGGAGGGCTATGGCTACACCTTC. Protein product: CASSYYNREGYGYTF.

The rearrangement uses TRBV30 and TRBJ1-2; a possible D gene is TRBD1 (5 bases). V lost 7 bases and J 6 bases, leaving 9 bases between the germline ends. The CDR3 loop spans 10 amino acids. Germline-derived CDR1 and CDR2 are GTSNPN and SVGIG (reference sequence). The CDR3 DNA reads TGTGCCTTGACAGCAGATGGCTACACCTTC. Its protein is CALTADGYTF.

Remarks on this clone: Other DNA sequences from this sample encode an identical CDR3 as well. The chain uses TRBV2 and TRBJ2-5; D perhaps matches TRBD1 (5 bases). Trimming took 6 bases from V and 1 from J, leaving 9 bases between them. This CDR3 is 13 amino acids long. Germline V gene data show CDR1 as SNHLY and CDR2 as FYNNEI. The CDR3 DNA sequence: TGTGCCAGCAGCTGGACACCCCAAGAGACCCAGTACTTC. This translates into CASSWTPQETQYF.

The genes are TRBV7-2 and TRBJ1-3; 8 nucleotides line up with TRBD1. With V trimmed by 4 bases and J by 0 bases, 5 bases remained unmatched. The germline V gene encodes CDR1 SGHTA and CDR2 FQGNSA. CDR3 length: 16 amino acids. This chain's CDR3 is CASSSKGTGSGNTIYF. DNA for the CDR3: TGTGCCAGCAGCTCAAAGGGGACAGGCTCTGGAAACACCATATATTTT.

There are a few counts of this clone. The V call is TRBV6-6, the J call TRBJ1-5, with 10 bases matching TRBD1. This CDR3 spans 16 amino acids. V shed 6 bases, J shed 5 bases, and the junction held 10 bases outside the gene matches. Germline V gene lookup returns CDR1 MNHNY and CDR2 SVGAGI (reference sequence). The CDR3 reads CASSDRRDRGDQPQHF. For the CDR3, the DNA is TGTGCCAGCAGCGACCGCCGGGACAGGGGCGATCAGCCCCAGCATTTT.

V gene TRBV11-2 combines with J gene TRBJ2-5; TRBD1 aligns across 7 bases. The CDR3 sequence is 13 residues long. Trimming cost V 6 bases and J 4 bases; bases outside gene matches: 5. Germline values: CDR1 SGHAT, CDR2 FQNNGV. Here the CDR3 DNA reads TGTGCCAGCAGGATGACAGGGCCAGAGACCCAGTACTTC. Protein: CASRMTGPETQYF.

The V and J genes are TRBV7-8 and TRBJ2-1; 11 bases are a match to TRBD1. Unmatched junction bases numbered 10, after V lost 5 bases and J lost 7 bases. CDR3 length equals 16 residues. The germline V gene encodes CDR1 SGHVS and CDR2 FQNEAQ. Here the CDR3 DNA reads TGTGCCAGCAGCCCTAAGAGGACAGGGGGCTTGAATGAGCAGTTCTTC. It is translated as CASSPKRTGGLNEQFF.

The J gene is TRBJ2-7, the V gene TRBV20-1; perhaps D is TRBD1 or TRBD2 (5 bases each). The CDR3 sequence is 11 residues long. With 2 bases removed from V and 6 bases from J, the gap between germline ends came to 8 bases. The germline V gene has CDR1 DFQATT and CDR2 SNEGSKA (reference sequence). The CDR3 DNA follows: TGCAGTGCTAGATGGGGACCCGAGCAGTACTTC. It encodes CSARWGPEQYF.

This sequence joins TRBV5-1 and TRBJ1-2; no firm D call. V lost 0 bases to trimming and J lost 4 bases, with 7 bases between them. The CDR3 has 13 residues. Germline values: CDR1 SGHRS, CDR2 YFSETQ. In DNA form, the CDR3 reads TGCGCCAGCAGCTTGGACGGAGGCTATGGCTACACCTTC. The encoded protein is CASSLDGGYGYTF.

The chain is built from TRBV5-1 and TRBJ1-5, with a weak D call TRBD1 (6 bases). Trimming stripped 0 bases from V and 1 base from J, with 8 bases between. The CDR3 extends over 15 amino acids. The germline CDR1 and CDR2 sequences are SGHRS and YFSETQ. CDR3 sequence: CASSLEDSSNQPQHF. The DNA for the CDR3 is TGCGCCAGCAGCTTGGAGGACAGCAGCAATCAGCCCCAGCATTTT.

The chain recombines TRBV30 with TRBJ1-2; D unclear. The CDR3 loop spans 14 amino acids. Germline V CDR1 and CDR2: GTSNPN, SVGIG (reference sequence). The V end lost 0 bases, the J end lost 4 bases, and 12 bases lay between the germline ends. CDR3 region: CAWSVNGVSYGYTF. As DNA, the CDR3 is TGTGCCTGGAGTGTAAATGGGGTTAGCTATGGCTACACCTTC.

The rearrangement joins TRBV6-6 to TRBJ2-7; the match to TRBD1 covers 8 bases. Germline trimming cut 6 bases from V and 6 bases from J; bases unmatched to any gene: 1. The CDR3 spans 11 residues. Germline V lookup: CDR1 MNHNY, CDR2 SVGAGI (reference sequence). The CDR3 is CASRQGGEQYF. CDR3 nucleotides: TGTGCCAGCAGACAGGGGGGCGAGCAGTACTTC.

The chain has TRBV30 and TRBJ1-2; 9 nucleotides agree with TRBD1. Germline trimming cut 4 bases from V and 6 bases from J; bases unmatched to any gene: 3. Germline assignment: CDR1 GTSNPN and CDR2 SVGIG (reference sequence). There are 12 residues in the CDR3. The CDR3 nucleotides read TGTGCCTGGACGGGGGACAGGGATGGCTACACCTTC. The encoded protein is CAWTGDRDGYTF. The full variable domain, in which reference TRBV30 and TRBJ1-2 provide the parts outside the CDR3, is SQTIHQWPATLVQPVGSPLSLECTVEGTSNPNLYWYRQAAGRGLQLLFYSVGIGQISSEVPQNLSASRPQDRQFILSSKKLLLSDSGFYLCAWTGDRDGYTFGSGTRLTVV.

The chain joins TRBV27 to TRBJ2-6; 7 bases are shared with TRBD1. The CDR3 is made up of 17 amino acids. J gave up 0 bases and V 6 bases, and 8 bases lay outside the gene matches. Germline assignment: CDR1 MNHEY and CDR2 SMNVEV (reference sequence). CDR3 DNA sequence: TGTGCCAGCAGATCAGACAGGGCCCCCTCTGGGGCCAACGTCCTGACTTTC. It is translated as CASRSDRAPSGANVLTF.

The chain couples TRBV15 to TRBJ1-2, with 10 positions matching TRBD1. The ends lost 3 bases at V and 8 bases at J; junction bases unmatched: 15. Per germline, CDR1 LNHNV and CDR2 YYDKDF (reference sequence). CDR3 size: 17 residues. The CDR3 loop is CATSSTGTGESPGGYTF. The CDR3 nucleotides are TGTGCCACCAGCAGCACCGGGACAGGGGAATCTCCCGGCGGCTACACCTTC.

The chain uses TRBV5-1 and TRBJ2-1; D is unresolved. The germline V gene has CDR1 SGHRS and CDR2 YFSETQ. This CDR3 has 14 amino acids. Trimming left V 0 bases short and J 8 bases short, with 12 bases between. The CDR3 nucleotides read TGCGCCAGCAGCTTGGGGGGAAGCAGCGATGAGCAGTTCTTC. This translates into CASSLGGSSDEQFF.

V usage is TRBV7-2 and J usage is TRBJ1-1, with 8 bases fitting TRBD1. The CDR3 is 16 amino acids. V was clipped by 4 bases and J by 1 base; unmatched bases: 8. Germline V gene lookup returns CDR1 SGHTA and CDR2 FQGNSA. The CDR3, as DNA: TGTGCCAGCAGCTCCTGGACAGGGAGGACGAACACTGAAGCTTTCTTT. Residues: CASSSWTGRTNTEAFF. Based on the CDR3 plus reference TRBV7-2 and TRBJ1-1, the full variable domain is GAGVSQSPSNKVTEKGKDVELRCDPISGHTALYWYRQSLGQGLEFLIYFQGNSAPDKSGLPSDRFSAERTGGSVSTLTIQRTQQEDSAVYLCASSSWTGRTNTEAFFGQGTRLTVV.

The sample holds one count of this clone. The chain couples TRBV2 to TRBJ2-5; tentative D call: TRBD1 (6 bases). From germline, CDR1 is SNHLY and CDR2 FYNNEI. The CDR3 is made up of 13 amino acids. V lost 7 bases and J 2 bases, leaving 11 bases between the germline ends. The CDR3 coding sequence is TGTGCCAGCACCGGGACAACTCAAGAGACCCAGTACTTC. Its protein product is CASTGTTQETQYF.